These T cell receptor beta chains were read from a single sample in a study of T cell responses to AZD1222 COVID-19 vaccine. Profiling relied on immunoSEQ multiplex PCR, and the TCRdb table lists in-frame clones only, not all of them. The table lists more than 35,000 clones, more than 80% of them singletons. This sample comprised peripheral blood, obtained on day 0 of AZD1222 vaccination. These TCRs come from an adult in good health. The CDR3 runs from the conserved cysteine through the conserved F or W. D genes are given only for firm matches. A clone size is listed for some rows: how often the clone was seen (once, few, many), or a class if it is expanded.

>NA|TRBJ2-1|TRBV14|NA|14
TGTGCCAGCAGCCAGCACGACAGCTACAATGAGCAGTTCTTC
CASSQHDSYNEQFF
>NA|TRBJ2-2|TRBV6-5|TRBD1|14
TGTGCCAGCAGTTCAGGGGGGAACACCGGGGAGCTGTTTTTT
CASSSGGNTGELFF
>NA|TRBJ2-7|TRBV4-1|TRBD2|16
TGCGCCAGCAGCCGTACCGGGACTAGCGGGAGTTACGAGCAGTACTTC
CASSRTGTSGSYEQYF
>few|TRBJ2-7|TRBV7-6|NA|14
TGTGCCAGCAGCTTAGCGGCTAGCCCCTACGAGCAGTACTTC
CASSLAASPYEQYF
>NA|TRBJ2-1|TRBV19|TRBD2|15
TGTGCCAGTAGGTTACTGGCGGGAGGGCGCGATGAGCAGTTCTTC
CASRLLAGGRDEQFF
>NA|TRBJ1-4|TRBV5-6|NA|13
TGTGCCAGCAGCTTGCCTACTAATGAAAAACTGTTTTTT
CASSLPTNEKLFF
>NA|TRBJ1-4|TRBV30|NA|13
TGTGCCTGGAGTACAGCTAAATTTGAAAAACTGTTTTTT
CAWSTAKFEKLFF
>NA|TRBJ2-1|TRBV14|TRBD2|14
TGTGCCAGCAGCCATGGACTAGCGGTACATGAGCAGTTCTTC
CASSHGLAVHEQFF
>once|TRBJ1-1|TRBV5-1|NA|14
TGCGCCAGCAGCTTGGACAGTACGAACACTGAAGCTTTCTTT
CASSLDSTNTEAFF
>NA|TRBJ1-1|TRBV13|NA|13
TGTGCCAGCACCCCGAGGCAGTTAACTGAAGCTTTCTTT
CASTPRQLTEAFF
>few|TRBJ1-6|TRBV19|NA|15
TGTGCCAGTAGTATCGGTCAGGGCAACGGTTCACCCCTCCACTTT
CASSIGQGNGSPLHF
>once|TRBJ2-3|TRBV7-9|NA|13
TGTGCCAGCAGCTTATACCGGGAGGATACGCAGTATTTT
CASSLYREDTQYF
>NA|TRBJ2-3|TRBV10-3|NA|12
TGTGCCACAAGGGGGGGCACAGATACGCAGTATTTT
CATRGGTDTQYF
>NA|TRBJ1-5|TRBV28|NA|13
TGTGCCACGCGCCTAACCAGGGATCAGCCCCAGCATTTT
CATRLTRDQPQHF
>once|TRBJ1-4|TRBV7-9|TRBD1|16
TGTGCCAGCAGCACTAGCGGACAGGGGGCACGGGAAAAACTGTTTTTT
CASSTSGQGAREKLFF
>NA|TRBJ2-2|TRBV5-1|TRBD1|18
TGCGCCAGCAGCTTCTCCCTACCGGGACAGGGGGCAGCCGGGGAGCTGTTTTTT
CASSFSLPGQGAAGELFF
>NA|TRBJ2-3|TRBV7-6|NA|17
TGTGCCAGCAGCTTAGGGGCCGCTATTTACAGCACAGATACGCAGTATTTT
CASSLGAAIYSTDTQYF
>NA|TRBJ2-1|TRBV11-2|NA|13
TGTGCCAGCAGCCACGGGCGGGAATTTGAGCAGTTCTTC
CASSHGREFEQFF
>NA|TRBJ2-7|TRBV16|NA|14
TGTGCCAGCAGCCAAGAACAGGGCCACTCCGAGCAGTACTTC
CASSQEQGHSEQYF
>NA|TRBJ1-4|TRBV18|TRBD1|13
TGTGCCAGCTCACCAGACAGGGATGAAAAACTGTTTTTT
CASSPDRDEKLFF